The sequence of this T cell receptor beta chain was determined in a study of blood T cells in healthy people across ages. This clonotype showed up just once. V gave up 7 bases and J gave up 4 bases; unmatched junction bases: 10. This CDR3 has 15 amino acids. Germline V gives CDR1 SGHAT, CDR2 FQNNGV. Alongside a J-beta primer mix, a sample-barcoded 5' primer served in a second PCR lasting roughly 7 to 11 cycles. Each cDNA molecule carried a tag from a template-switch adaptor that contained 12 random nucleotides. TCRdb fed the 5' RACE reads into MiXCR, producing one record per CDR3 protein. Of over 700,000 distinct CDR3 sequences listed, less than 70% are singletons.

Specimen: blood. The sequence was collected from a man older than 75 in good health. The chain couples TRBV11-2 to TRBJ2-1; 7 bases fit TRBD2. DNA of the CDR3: TGTGCCAGCACCCGGGGAGGGAGGTATTACAATGAGCAGTTCTTC. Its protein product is CASTRGGRYYNEQFF.